This TCR beta chain was retrieved from a study of blood T cell repertoires in COVID-19. Study-level background: There were acute and convalescent COVID-19 samples, and they came from the United States, Italy and Spain. The analysed material was cDNA or gDNA that came from T cells, B-cell-depleted T cells, or PBMCs.

The V gene's germline CDR1 is SQVTM and CDR2 ANQGSEA. J was trimmed by 4 bases and V by 6 bases; bases with no gene match: 7. The CDR3 length is 13 residues. Original handling: Quantification of nucleated cells was approximated via reference gene primer amplification. Some clones are missing from TCRdb's copy, which holds only in-frame ones; the method was immunoSEQ multiplex PCR. V, J and clone size reflect that table, while D and trimming were determined from the DNA. The sample lists 150,000 to 200,000 clones; around 88% were seen once. The rearrangement uses TRBV29-1 and TRBJ1-2, with TRBD1 matching over 8 bases. The TCR comes from a human donor in a cohort sampled during active COVID-19. The sequenced sample consisted of peripheral blood. The CDR3 sequence is CSVVGQGLYGYTF. In nucleotides, the CDR3 is TGCAGCGTGGTTGGACAGGGCCTCTATGGCTACACCTTC.